Sequencing of this T cell receptor beta chain was carried out in a study of tumor-infiltrating lymphocytes in primary liver carcinoma. Turning to this clonotype: The junction departs from the called germline gene at one end, perhaps through a read error.

Both RNA and DNA were isolated together from approximately 20-30 mg of bulk tissue that had not been sorted. The input was around 530 ng total RNA; TCR beta cDNA was made from it with a constant-region primer. For TCR beta, libraries were produced by three nested multiplex PCR rounds using slightly modified ARM-PCR. The two initial PCR rounds, 9 to 11 cycles each, used TRBV1-TRBV30 forward and C-beta reverse primers. TCRdb independently ran MiXCR on the multiplex PCR reads; one entry per CDR3 protein. This table holds 45,000 or so distinct CDR3 sequences, 65% to 85% found once. The CDR3 runs to 14 residues. Germline-derived CDR1 and CDR2 are MNHEY and SVGAGI.

The J gene is TRBJ2-7, the V gene TRBV6-5; D remains ambiguous. This clonotype was sampled from a man in his forties with primary liver carcinoma and hepatitis B virus infection. Material: liver tumor tissue from sampling region 2. Subset of the sample: tumor region T2, inferior pole. CDR3 nucleotide sequence: TGTGTCAGCAGTATTACAGCAAATGCCTACGGGCAGTACTTC. Translation gives CVSSITANAYGQYF.